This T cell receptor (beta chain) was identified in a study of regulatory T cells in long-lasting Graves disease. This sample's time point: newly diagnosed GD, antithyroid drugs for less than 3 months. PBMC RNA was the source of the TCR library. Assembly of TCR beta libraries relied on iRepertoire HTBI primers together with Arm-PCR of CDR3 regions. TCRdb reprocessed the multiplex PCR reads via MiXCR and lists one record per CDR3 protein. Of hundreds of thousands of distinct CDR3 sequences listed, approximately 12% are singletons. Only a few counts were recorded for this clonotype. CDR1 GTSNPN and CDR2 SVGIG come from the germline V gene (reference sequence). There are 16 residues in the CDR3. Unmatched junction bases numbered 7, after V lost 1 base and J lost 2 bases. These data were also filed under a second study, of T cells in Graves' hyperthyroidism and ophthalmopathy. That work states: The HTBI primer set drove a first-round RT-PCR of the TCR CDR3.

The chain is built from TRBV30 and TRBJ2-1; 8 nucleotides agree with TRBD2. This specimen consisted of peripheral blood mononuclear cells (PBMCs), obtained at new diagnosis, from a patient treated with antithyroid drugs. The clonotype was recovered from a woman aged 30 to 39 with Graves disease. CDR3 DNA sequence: TGTGCCTGGAGTGCTTTCGGGAGGGGCGCCTACAATGAGCAGTTCTTC. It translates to CAWSAFGRGAYNEQFF.